The present T cell receptor beta chain was sequenced within a study of blood T cell repertoires in COVID-19 (dated by TCRdb to between 2020 and 2021). At the level of the whole study: The collaborator samples originated in the United States, Italy and Spain and spanned the acute and convalescent phases of COVID-19. The repertoires were released in a freely available public database intended as a resource for research on the immune response to SARS-CoV-2. The prospective study material was composed of cDNA or gDNA derived from T cells, B-cell-depleted T cells, or PBMCs. Where HLA class I and class II types were available, the types were taken from metadata supplied by the sample provider, not from assay-based typing. Subjects who had been exposed to COVID-19, were actively infected with it, or had recovered from it provided the deeply sampled blood TCRbeta repertoires that made up the dataset. A de-identified subject ID, COVID-19 status, age in years and sex were almost always included in the sample metadata. The samples were drawn from the first 160 participants of the ongoing ImmuneRACE study and from some 1,300 subjects provided by 6 global collaborators.

Samples from volunteer blood donors who had recovered from COVID-19 were contributed by a second Seattle source. The collaborating institutions used their own protocols to collect whole blood in K2EDTA tubes. Collaborator samples were shipped for TCRbeta analysis as frozen whole blood, isolated PBMCs, or DNA extracted from either sample type. The paper as a whole reports these results and caveats: The quantity of clinical and demographic metadata differed by source and by participant and was supplied without curation.

The immunoSEQ Assay, a bias-controlled multiplex PCR, was used to amplify TCRbeta CDR3 regions from genomic DNA. In the paper's pipeline: Nucleated cell counts per sample were estimated from amplification of reference gene primers within the assay. To quantify the absolute abundance of each unique TCRbeta CDR3 rearrangement, sequence reads were collapsed and filtered. For each sample, productive Simpson clonality was calculated as the square root of Simpson's diversity index across productive rearrangements. Here the immuneACCESS table is served through TCRdb, limited to in-frame sequences with V and J called. Missing clones are a known gap in these copies; in checked studies unresolved V genes cover under half, and the rest lacks a known reason. The V and J calls and the clone size are those of that table, but D and trimming were determined from the DNA. The sample data list 80,000 to 100,000 clones, and around 81% of these were observed just once. Of the sample, about 8.1% falls within the top ten clones.

With regard to this clone: The clone's antigen remains unknown. No base-level quality is on record; no much larger clone is a single base apart.

Relative to germline, V is missing 0 bases and J is missing 5 bases, with 5 bases of the junction outside any gene match. The CDR3 numbers 15 residues from cysteine through phenylalanine. Just the 45-base CDR3 DNA is kept, in frame starting at base 1. CDR1 SGHRS and CDR2 YFSETQ were looked up in the germline V gene. This receptor was taken from a man aged 50 or older who had recovered from COVID-19. The chain employs TRBV5-1 and TRBJ2-3; 8 of the junction bases match TRBD1. Sequenced sample: peripheral blood. The CDR3 here reads CASSLAGGSGDTQYF. At the DNA level, the sequence is TGCGCCAGCAGCTTGGCAGGGGGCTCTGGAGATACGCAGTATTTT. The variable domain in full, with residues beyond the CDR3 obtained from the reference TRBV5-1 and TRBJ2-3 genes, is KAGVTQTPRYLIKTRGQQVTLSCSPISGHRSVSWYQQTPGQGLQFLFEYFSETQRNKGNFPGRFSGRQFSNSRSEMNVSTLELGDSALYLCASSLAGGSGDTQYFGPGTRLTVL.